One sample yielded the 2 T cell receptor beta chains listed below, sequenced in a study of blood T cells in healthy people across ages. For the second PCR, which ran for roughly 6 to 12 cycles, a sample-barcoded 5' primer and a J-beta primer mix were used. TCRdb fed the 5' RACE reads into MiXCR, producing one record per CDR3 protein. This table has 550,000 to 750,000 distinct CDR3 sequences, about 21% appearing once. The sequencing sample was made of blood. The receptors stem from a man aged 65 to 85 in good health.

This clonotype was counted a few times. The chain employs TRBV5-6 and TRBJ2-1, with TRBD1 as a possible D gene (6 bases). The CDR3 runs to 15 residues. With 4 bases removed from V and 0 bases from J, the gap between germline ends came to 11 bases. CDR1 is SGHDT, CDR2 YYEEEE, per germline. The CDR3 DNA sequence: TGTGCCAGCAGCGGGGGCCTGAGCTCCTACAATGAGCAGTTCTTC. Its translation is CASSGGLSSYNEQFF.

This clonotype was detected ten times or more. The chain employs TRBV21-1 and TRBJ2-5; the D call of TRBD1 is as the table states it, not checked on the DNA. TRBV21-1 is designated a pseudogene. The CDR3 loop spans 11 amino acids. CDR3 sequence: CAILRGETQYF. The DNA of the CDR3 is TGTGCCATTCTAAGGGGAGAGACCCAGTACTTC.